This T cell receptor beta chain appears in the sequencing data of a study of CD8+ T cells in alopecia areata. Overall study findings and caveats: Higher clonality and more expanded CD8+ clones appeared in lesional than normal scalp. With just one nonresponder, it is still uncertain whether baseline CD8+ expansion relates to response. It was observed that many expanded lesional clones persisted in scalp and blood during tofacitinib. Tofacitinib significantly brought down scalp clonality and expanded CD8+ clones among top 100.

The CDR3 length is 16 residues. With V trimmed by 5 bases and J by 8 bases, 10 bases remained unmatched. Germline V CDR1 and CDR2: SGHNT, YYREEE (reference sequence). Treatment specified: oral pan-JAK inhibitor, 5-10 mg twice daily. cDNA prepared by RNA extraction and subsequent reverse transcription served as the template for sequencing. TCRdb keeps only in-frame clones here, not all; method: immunoSEQ multiplex PCR. The sample records 180,000 or so clones, 55% to 75% being singletons. For this clone: Its antigen is unidentified.

This material consisted of CD4+ T cells sorted from blood, taken at week 24, from a patient treated with tofacitinib. The chain couples TRBV5-4 to TRBJ2-2; 12 bases agree with TRBD2. This clonotype was obtained from a human donor with alopecia areata. CDR3: CASSLSSGRAAGELFF. As DNA, the CDR3 is TGTGCCAGCAGTTTATCTAGCGGGAGGGCCGCGGGGGAGCTGTTTTTT.